The 2 T cell receptor beta chains listed next were all sequenced from one sample in a study of spatial heterogeneity in lung cancer. Time point meaning: sample taken at primary tumor resection. The authors sequenced whole RNA from tumor, nontumor lung or frozen PBMC without sorting. TCRdb reanalysed the 5' RACE reads using MiXCR and keeps one entry per CDR3 protein. The repertoire has 40,000 to 45,000 distinct CDR3 sequences, roughly 15% of them found once; the top ten carry around three fifths. The sequences come from PBMCs, collected at surgery. Source of these receptors: a male donor with early-stage non-small cell lung cancer.

This clonotype was recorded at least ten times. The chain uses TRBV6-6 and TRBJ1-6; D gene ambiguous. The CDR3 has 17 residues. V was clipped by 0 bases and J by 0 bases, with 9 bases between them. Germline V gene data show CDR1 as MNHNY and CDR2 as SVGAGI (reference sequence). The CDR3 protein is CASSYSPARSYNSPLHF. DNA for the CDR3: TGTGCCAGCAGTTACTCGCCAGCACGCTCCTATAATTCACCCCTCCACTTT.

This clonotype was seen more than once but under ten times. The J gene is TRBJ1-1, the V gene TRBV27; D might be TRBD1 (5 bases). This CDR3 has 13 residues. Trimming cost V 2 bases and J 1 base, with 5 bases left between them. The germline gives CDR1 MNHEY, CDR2 SMNVEV (reference sequence). The CDR3 loop reads CASSLGANTEAFF. In DNA, the CDR3 is TGTGCCAGCAGTTTAGGGGCGAACACTGAAGCTTTCTTT.